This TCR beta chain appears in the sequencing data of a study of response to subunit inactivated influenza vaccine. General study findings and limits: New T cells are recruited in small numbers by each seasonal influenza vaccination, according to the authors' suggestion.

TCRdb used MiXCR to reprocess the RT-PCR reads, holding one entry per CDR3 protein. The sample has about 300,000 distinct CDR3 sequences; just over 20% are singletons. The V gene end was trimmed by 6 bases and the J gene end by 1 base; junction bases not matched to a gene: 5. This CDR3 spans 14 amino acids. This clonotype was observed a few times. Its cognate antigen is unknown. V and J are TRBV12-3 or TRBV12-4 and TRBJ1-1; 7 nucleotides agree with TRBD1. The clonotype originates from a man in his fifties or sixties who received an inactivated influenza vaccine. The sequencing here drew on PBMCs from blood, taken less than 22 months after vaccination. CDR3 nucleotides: TGTGCCAGCAGGCCGGACAGGTCGAACACTGAAGCTTTCTTT. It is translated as CASRPDRSNTEAFF.